The clone carrying this T cell receptor beta chain is a singleton in its sample. The record originates from a study of blood T cell repertoires in COVID-19. Across the whole study: COVID-19 samples collected from the United States, Italy and Spain covered acute and convalescent phases. Sources were T cells, B-cell-depleted T cells, or PBMCs; the material itself was cDNA or gDNA.

Methods used by the authors: Reference gene primer amplification yielded estimated nucleated cell counts. Produced via immunoSEQ multiplex PCR; TCRdb's table is partial and in-frame only. For V, J and clone size, that table is used; D and trimming come from the DNA. This sample has about 130,000 clones, with about 79% found just once. V shed 6 bases, J shed 4 bases, and the junction held 3 bases outside the gene matches. The CDR3 is 13 amino acids. CDR1 is MRHNA, CDR2 SNTAGT, per germline. The sequencing input was peripheral blood. This chain joins TRBV6-4 and TRBJ1-2; the match to TRBD1 covers 9 bases. The receptor was derived from a man aged 40-49 years with active or convalescent COVID-19. The CDR3 reads CASSPDRGYGYTF. DNA for the CDR3: TGTGCCAGCAGCCCGGACAGGGGCTATGGCTACACCTTC.